This TCR beta chain was captured in a study of blood T cell repertoires in COVID-19. Study overall: The analysed material was cDNA or gDNA that came from T cells, B-cell-depleted T cells, or PBMCs.

Participants had their cohort set by participant-reported clinical history. Authors' processing steps: Amplification with reference gene primers provided the estimates of nucleated cell counts. Generated by immunoSEQ multiplex PCR, the TCRdb table keeps only in-frame clones and is missing some. From that table come the V and J calls and clone size; the DNA was used to work out D and trimming. The sample contains under 400,000 clones, 88% of which appear only once. V lost 4 bases and J lost 3; bases outside the gene matches: 20. From germline, CDR1 is LNHDA and CDR2 SQIVND (reference sequence). The CDR3 has 19 residues.

This receptor was obtained from a woman in her 30s who had been exposed to COVID-19. Sequencing was done on a sample of PBMCs or T cells enriched from blood (not recorded which). This chain connects TRBV19 to TRBJ2-7, with 8 bases that match TRBD1. This chain's CDR3 is CASSTGQGGRWVANYEQYF. As DNA, the CDR3 is TGTGCCAGTAGTACAGGACAGGGAGGACGGTGGGTAGCCAACTACGAGCAGTACTTC. The full variable domain, with the rest looked up from reference TRBV19 and TRBJ2-7, is DGGITQSPKYLFRKEGQNVTLSCEQNLNHDAMYWYRQDPGQGLRLIYYSQIVNDFQKGDIAEGYSVSREKKESFPLTVTSAQKNPTAFYLCASSTGQGGRWVANYEQYFGPGTRLTVT.